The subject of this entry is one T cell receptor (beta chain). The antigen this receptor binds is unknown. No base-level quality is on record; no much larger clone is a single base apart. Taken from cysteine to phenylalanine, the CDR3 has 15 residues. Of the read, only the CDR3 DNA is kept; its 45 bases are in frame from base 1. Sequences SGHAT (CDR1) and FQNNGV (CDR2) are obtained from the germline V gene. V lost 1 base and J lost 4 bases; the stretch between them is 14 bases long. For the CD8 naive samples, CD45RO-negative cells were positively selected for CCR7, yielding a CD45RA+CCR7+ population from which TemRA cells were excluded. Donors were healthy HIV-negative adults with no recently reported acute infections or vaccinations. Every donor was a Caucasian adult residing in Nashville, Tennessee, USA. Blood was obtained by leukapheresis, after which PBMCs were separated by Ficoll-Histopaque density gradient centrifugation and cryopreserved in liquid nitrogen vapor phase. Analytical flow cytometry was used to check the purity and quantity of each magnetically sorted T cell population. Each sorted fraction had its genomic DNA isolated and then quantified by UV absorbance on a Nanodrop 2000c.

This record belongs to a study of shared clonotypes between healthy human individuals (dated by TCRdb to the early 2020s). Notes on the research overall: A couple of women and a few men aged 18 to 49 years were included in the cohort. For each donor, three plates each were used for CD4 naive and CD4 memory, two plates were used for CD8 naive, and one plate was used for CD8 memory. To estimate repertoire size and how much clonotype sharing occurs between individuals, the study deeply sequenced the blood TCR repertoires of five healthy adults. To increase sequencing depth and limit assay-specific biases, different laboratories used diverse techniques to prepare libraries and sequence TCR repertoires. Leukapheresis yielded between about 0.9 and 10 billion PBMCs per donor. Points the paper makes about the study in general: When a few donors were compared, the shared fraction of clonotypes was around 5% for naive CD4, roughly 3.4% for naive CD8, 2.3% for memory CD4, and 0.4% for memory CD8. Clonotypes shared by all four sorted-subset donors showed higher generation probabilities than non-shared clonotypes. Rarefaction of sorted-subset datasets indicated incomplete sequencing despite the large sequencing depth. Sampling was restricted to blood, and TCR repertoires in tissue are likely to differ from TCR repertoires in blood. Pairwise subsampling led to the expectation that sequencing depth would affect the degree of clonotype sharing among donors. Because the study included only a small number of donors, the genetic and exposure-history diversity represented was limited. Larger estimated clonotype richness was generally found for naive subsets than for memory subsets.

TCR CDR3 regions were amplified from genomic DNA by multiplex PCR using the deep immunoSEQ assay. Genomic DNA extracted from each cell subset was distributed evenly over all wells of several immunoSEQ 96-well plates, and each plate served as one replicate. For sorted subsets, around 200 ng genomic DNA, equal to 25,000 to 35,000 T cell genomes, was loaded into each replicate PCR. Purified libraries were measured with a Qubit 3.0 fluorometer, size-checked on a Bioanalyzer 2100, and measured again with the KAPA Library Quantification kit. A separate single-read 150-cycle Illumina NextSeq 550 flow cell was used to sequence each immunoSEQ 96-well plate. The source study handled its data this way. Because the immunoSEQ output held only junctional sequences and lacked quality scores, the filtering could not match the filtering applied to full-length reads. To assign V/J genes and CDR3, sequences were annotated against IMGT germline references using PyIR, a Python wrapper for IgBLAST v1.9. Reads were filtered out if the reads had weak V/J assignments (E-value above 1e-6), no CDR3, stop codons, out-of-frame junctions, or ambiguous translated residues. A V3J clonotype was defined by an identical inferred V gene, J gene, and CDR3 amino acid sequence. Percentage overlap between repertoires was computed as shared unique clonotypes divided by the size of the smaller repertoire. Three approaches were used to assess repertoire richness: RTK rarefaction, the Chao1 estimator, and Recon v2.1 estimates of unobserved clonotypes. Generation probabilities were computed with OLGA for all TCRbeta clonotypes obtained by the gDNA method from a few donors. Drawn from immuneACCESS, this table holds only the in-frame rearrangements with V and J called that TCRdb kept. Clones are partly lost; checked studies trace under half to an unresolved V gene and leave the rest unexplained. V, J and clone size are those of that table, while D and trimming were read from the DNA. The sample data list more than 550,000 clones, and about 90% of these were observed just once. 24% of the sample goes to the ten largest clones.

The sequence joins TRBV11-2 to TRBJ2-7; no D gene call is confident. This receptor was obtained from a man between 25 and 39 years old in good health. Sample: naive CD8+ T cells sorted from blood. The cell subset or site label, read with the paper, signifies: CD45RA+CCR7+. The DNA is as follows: TGTGCCAGCAGCTTAGTAGGTTCGGGTCATTACGAGCAGTACTTC. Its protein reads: CASSLVGSGHYEQYF.